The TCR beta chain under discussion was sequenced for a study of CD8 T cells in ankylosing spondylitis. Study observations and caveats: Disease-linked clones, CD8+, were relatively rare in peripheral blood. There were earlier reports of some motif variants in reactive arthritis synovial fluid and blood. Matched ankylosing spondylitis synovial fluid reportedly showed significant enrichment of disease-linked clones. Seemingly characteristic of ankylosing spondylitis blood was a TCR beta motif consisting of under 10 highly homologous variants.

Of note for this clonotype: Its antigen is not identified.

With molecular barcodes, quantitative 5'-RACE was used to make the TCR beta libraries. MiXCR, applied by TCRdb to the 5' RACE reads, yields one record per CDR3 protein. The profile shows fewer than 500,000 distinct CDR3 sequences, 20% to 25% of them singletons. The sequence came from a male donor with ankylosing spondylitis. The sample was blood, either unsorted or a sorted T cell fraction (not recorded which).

This CDR3 is CASSLRQDSSPLHF. The DNA for the CDR3 is TGTGCCAGCAGCCTAAGACAGGACTCCTCACCCCTCCACTTT. V gene TRBV9 combines with J gene TRBJ1-6, with D perhaps TRBD1 (6 bases). There are 14 residues in the CDR3. Trimming took 4 bases from V and 10 from J, leaving 15 bases between them. CDR1 is SGDLS, CDR2 YYNGEE, per germline.